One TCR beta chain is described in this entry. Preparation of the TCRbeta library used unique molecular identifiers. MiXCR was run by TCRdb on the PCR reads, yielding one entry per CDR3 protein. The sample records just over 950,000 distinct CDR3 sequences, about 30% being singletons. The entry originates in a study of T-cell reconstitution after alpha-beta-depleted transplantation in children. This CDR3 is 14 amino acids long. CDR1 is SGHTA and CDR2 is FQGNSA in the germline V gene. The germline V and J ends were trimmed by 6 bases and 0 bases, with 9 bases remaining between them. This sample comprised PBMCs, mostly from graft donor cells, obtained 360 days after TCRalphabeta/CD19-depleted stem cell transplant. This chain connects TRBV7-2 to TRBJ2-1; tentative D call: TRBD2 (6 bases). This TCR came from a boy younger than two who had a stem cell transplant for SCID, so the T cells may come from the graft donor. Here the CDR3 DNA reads TGTGCCAGCAGTCGGGGGAACTCCTACAATGAGCAGTTCTTC. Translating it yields CASSRGNSYNEQFF.